Included here is one TCR beta chain sequence, with context. What antigen it recognizes has not been identified. Base-call qualities are not available, and no considerably larger clone is one nucleotide away. These data come from a study of blood T cell repertoires in COVID-19 (dated by TCRdb to 2019 to 2021). With regard to the full study: The collaborator samples originated in the United States, Italy and Spain and spanned the acute and convalescent phases of COVID-19. The prospective study material was composed of cDNA or gDNA derived from T cells, B-cell-depleted T cells, or PBMCs. The dataset comprised deeply sampled blood TCRbeta repertoires from subjects exposed to, actively infected with, or recovered from COVID-19. The repertoires were made available in a free public database intended to serve as a resource for research on the immune response to SARS-CoV-2. The samples were drawn from the first 160 participants of the ongoing ImmuneRACE study and from some 1,300 subjects provided by 6 global collaborators. A de-identified subject ID, COVID-19 status, age in years and sex were almost always included in the sample metadata. Where HLA class I and class II types were available, the types were taken from metadata supplied by the sample provider, not from assay-based typing. The full study reports these points: How much clinical and demographic metadata was included differed by source and by participant, and the metadata was provided uncurated.

Whole blood was collected in K2EDTA tubes by collaborating institutions according to the institutions' own protocols. For TCRbeta analysis, collaborators shipped samples as frozen whole blood, isolated PBMCs, or DNA extracted from either of those sample types. V loses 0 bases, J loses 4 bases, and the germline ends lie 13 bases apart. Counted from cysteine to phenylalanine, this CDR3 has 15 amino acids. Just the 45-base CDR3 DNA is kept, in frame starting at base 1. The germline V gene encodes CDR1 SGHRS and CDR2 YFSETQ. TCRbeta CDR3 regions were amplified from genomic DNA using the immunoSEQ Assay, a bias-controlled multiplex PCR. The published analysis was carried out like this. Nucleated cell counts per sample were estimated from amplification of reference gene primers within the assay. To quantify the absolute abundance of each unique TCRbeta CDR3 rearrangement, sequence reads were collapsed and filtered. Productive Simpson clonality was computed per sample as the square root of Simpson's diversity index over productive rearrangements. TCRdb holds this immuneACCESS table with in-frame rearrangements only. Some clones are missing; in checked studies, unresolved V genes explain under half, and the rest has no known cause. V, J and clone size were drawn from that table, and D and trimming were deduced from the DNA. The sample table records roughly 140,000 clones; roughly 79% of these occur just once. The top ten clonotypes cover about 8% of the sample.

The clonotype comes from a human donor with acute or convalescent COVID-19. The donor label of this sample is uncertain. The sample consisted of peripheral blood. The V gene is TRBV5-1 and the J gene is TRBJ1-2; no confident D gene assignment can be made. The CDR3 protein is CASSLASEQFYGYTF. In nucleotides, the sequence is TGCGCCAGCAGCTTGGCCAGTGAACAGTTCTATGGCTACACCTTC.